This TCR beta chain is from a study of vaccination effects on CD4 cells after COVID-19 (dated by TCRdb to between 2021 and 2022). About the investigation overall: Across the study, the median time from the second dose to post-vaccine sampling was 72 days (range 14 to 241). In the study, cultures from other donors were sequenced using the Oncomine TCR Beta short-read assay on an Illumina iSeq 100. The full study included around ten COVID-19 convalescent patients and a handful of SARS-CoV-2-naive healthy vaccine recipients. In both COVID-19 convalescent patients and infection-naive vaccine recipients, the study compared SARS-CoV-2 spike-specific CD4+ TCR repertoires from before mRNA vaccination with those from after it.

Receptor libraries were prepared by the immunoSEQ multiplex PCR assay. DNA from the cultured and isolated CD4+ T cells underwent TCR beta CDR3 sequencing. In the original analysis: Non-productive TCR sequences were discarded, and reads were trimmed to the CDR3 region, with only CDR3s of 7 or more amino acids retained. Antigen-specific clonotypes were identified using the MANAFEST web app by comparison of expansion in peptide wells against reference cultures. To be called positive, a clone needed expansion at FDR<0.05 compared with the reference and with all other wells, an odds ratio greater than 5, and a frequency greater than 0.1% in two replicate wells. A clonotype was defined as cross-reactive if the clonotype was significantly expanded both in SARS-CoV-2 spike wells and in at least one common cold coronavirus spike condition. Levenshtein distance calculated with the stringdist R package was used to assess CDR3 similarity, and unrooted trees were constructed with ape in R 3.6.1. Not all clones reach the TCRdb copy of this immuneACCESS table, which keeps in-frame sequences only. Checked studies attribute under half of the gap to unresolved V genes and leave the rest unexplained. The DNA gave D and trimming, while V, J and clone size come from that table. The sample yields tens of thousands of clones; 55% to 70% were counted once. Roughly 8.4% of the sample lies in the top ten.

For CDR1 and CDR2, the germline V gene lists SQVTM and ANQGSEA. Reading from cysteine to phenylalanine, the CDR3 counts 14 amino acids. CDR3 DNA is the only sequence kept; it has 42 bases, read in frame from the first base. V is shortened by 6 bases, J by 3 bases, and the region joining them spans 17 bases. Notes on this clone: There is no known antigen for this receptor. No much larger clone is present one base from it, and per-base qualities are unavailable.

Beyond this particular receptor, the publication reports: The study was limited by a small number of convalescent patients, and early post-infection timepoints were lacking. Both infection-induced and vaccine-induced clones contracted markedly at late post-vaccination timepoints, which is consistent with waning T cell responses. In healthy vaccine recipients, vaccine-induced clones were almost all SARS-CoV-2 mono-reactive, with only 1 of 255 cross-reactive with common cold coronaviruses.

The ViraFEST assay stimulated PBMC with viral peptide pools and then used TCR sequencing to identify antigen-specific CD4+ T cell clonotypes by expansion. After roughly 11 days of culture, CD4+ T cells were isolated with the EasySep CD4+ T cell isolation kit. Each participant got two doses of an mRNA SARS-CoV-2 vaccine, either BNT162b2 or mRNA-1273. The absence of prior SARS-CoV-2 infection in healthy vaccine recipients was confirmed by negative nucleocapsid antibodies before and after vaccination. Over 1.5 million PBMC per well were cultured with around 10 ug/ml peptides in IMDM containing 5% human AB serum, approximately 10 IU/ml IL-2 and gentamicin. On days 3 and 7, half of the culture medium was replaced with fresh IL-2-containing medium. Unless otherwise noted, each peptide stimulation condition was cultured in triplicate wells. PBMC were separated from whole blood using Ficoll-Paque Plus gradient centrifugation and were then either cryopreserved at -140C or used fresh. Overlapping peptide pools spanned the spike proteins of SARS-CoV-2 and the common cold coronaviruses HCoV-NL63, HCoV-OC43 and HCoV-229E. Genomic DNA was extracted from cultured CD4+ T cells with the QIAamp micro DNA kit.

The sequence derives from a human donor who received a COVID-19 vaccine. The sample consisted of CD4+ T cells from PBMCs cultured with SARS-CoV-2 spike peptides, taken after COVID-19 vaccination. Sample cell subset or site, as interpreted from the label and publication: SARS-CoV-2 spike overlapping peptide pool stimulation. The V and J segments used are TRBV29-1 and TRBJ1-2; TRBD1 is possibly the D segment (5 matching bases). In nucleotides, the sequence is TGCAGCGTCAGTTTACGGGGCCCCGACTATGGCTACACCTTC. This codes for CSVSLRGPDYGYTF. When the CDR3 is completed using the reference TRBV29-1 and TRBJ1-2 genes on either side, the full variable domain is SAVISQKPSRDICQRGTSLTIQCQVDSQVTMMFWYRQQPGQSLTLIATANQGSEATYESGFVIDKFPISRPNLTFSTLTVSNMSPEDSSIYLCSVSLRGPDYGYTFGSGTRLTVV.